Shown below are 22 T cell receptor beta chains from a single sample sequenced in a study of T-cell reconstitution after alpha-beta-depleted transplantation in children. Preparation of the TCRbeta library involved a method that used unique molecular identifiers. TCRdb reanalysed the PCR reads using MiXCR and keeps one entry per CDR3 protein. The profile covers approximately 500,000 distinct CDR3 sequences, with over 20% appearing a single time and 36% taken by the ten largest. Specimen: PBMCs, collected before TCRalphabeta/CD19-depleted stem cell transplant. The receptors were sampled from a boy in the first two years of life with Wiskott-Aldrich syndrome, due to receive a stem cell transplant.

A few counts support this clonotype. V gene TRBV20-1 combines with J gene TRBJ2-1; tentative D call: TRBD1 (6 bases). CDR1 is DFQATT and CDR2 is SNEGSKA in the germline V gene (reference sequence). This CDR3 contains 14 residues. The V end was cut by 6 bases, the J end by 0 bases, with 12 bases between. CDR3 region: CSAQGQGSYNEQFF. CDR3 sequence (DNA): TGCAGTGCCCAGGGGCAGGGCTCCTACAATGAGCAGTTCTTC.

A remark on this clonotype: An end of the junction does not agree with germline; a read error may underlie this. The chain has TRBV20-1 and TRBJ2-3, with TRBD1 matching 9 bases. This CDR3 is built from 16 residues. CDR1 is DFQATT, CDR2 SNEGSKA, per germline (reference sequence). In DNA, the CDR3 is TGCTGTGCTAGAGGGCTGACAGGGGGACGCACAGATACGCAGTATTTT. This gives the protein CCARGLTGGRTDTQYF.

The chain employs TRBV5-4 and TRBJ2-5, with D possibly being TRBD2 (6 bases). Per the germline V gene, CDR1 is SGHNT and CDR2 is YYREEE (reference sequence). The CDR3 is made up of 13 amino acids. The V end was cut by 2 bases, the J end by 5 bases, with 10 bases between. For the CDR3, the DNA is TGTGCCAGCAGCTTCTCGGGAGACGAGACCCAGTACTTC. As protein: CASSFSGDETQYF. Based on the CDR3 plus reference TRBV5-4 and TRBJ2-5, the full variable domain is ETGVTQSPTHLIKTRGQQVTLRCSSQSGHNTVSWYQQALGQGPQFIFQYYREEENGRGNFPPRFSGLQFPNYSSELNVNALELDDSALYLCASSFSGDETQYFGPGTRLLVL.

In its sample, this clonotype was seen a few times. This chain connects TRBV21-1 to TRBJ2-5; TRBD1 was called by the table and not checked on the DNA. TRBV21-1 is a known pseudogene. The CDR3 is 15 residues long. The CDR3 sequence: CASRPRQGVGETQYF. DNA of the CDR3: TGTGCCAGCAGACCCCGACAGGGAGTCGGGGAGACCCAGTACTTC.

CDR3 in amino acids: CASNLRGLAGGTDTQYF. CDR3 sequence (DNA): TGTGCCAGCAACCTACGGGGACTAGCGGGAGGGACAGATACGCAGTATTTT. V and J are TRBV7-2 and TRBJ2-3; 16 bases map to TRBD2. Germline assignment: CDR1 SGHTA and CDR2 FQGNSA. The V and J ends lost 7 bases and 3 bases, in that order; junction bases with no gene match: 7. The CDR3 is 17 residues long.

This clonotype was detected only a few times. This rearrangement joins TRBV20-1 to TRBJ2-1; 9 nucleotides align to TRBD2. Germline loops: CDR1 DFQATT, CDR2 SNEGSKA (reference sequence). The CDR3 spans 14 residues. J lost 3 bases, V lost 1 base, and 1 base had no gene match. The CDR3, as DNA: TGCAGTGCTAGAGGGACTAGCGTCTACAATGAGCAGTTCTTC. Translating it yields CSARGTSVYNEQFF.

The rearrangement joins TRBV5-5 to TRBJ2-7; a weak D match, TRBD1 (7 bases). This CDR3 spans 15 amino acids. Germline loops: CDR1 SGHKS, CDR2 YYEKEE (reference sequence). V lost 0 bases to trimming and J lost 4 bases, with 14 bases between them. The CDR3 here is CASSLGQGGWYEQYF. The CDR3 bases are TGTGCCAGCAGCTTGGGACAGGGAGGATGGTACGAGCAGTACTTC.

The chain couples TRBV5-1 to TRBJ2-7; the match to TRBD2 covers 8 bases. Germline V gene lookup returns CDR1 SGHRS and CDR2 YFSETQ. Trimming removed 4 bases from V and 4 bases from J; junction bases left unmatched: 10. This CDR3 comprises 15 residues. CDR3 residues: CASSHGRAGDYEQYF. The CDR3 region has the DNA TGCGCCAGCAGCCACGGTCGAGCGGGAGATTACGAGCAGTACTTC. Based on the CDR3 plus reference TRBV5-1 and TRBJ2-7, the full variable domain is KAGVTQTPRYLIKTRGQQVTLSCSPISGHRSVSWYQQTPGQGLQFLFEYFSETQRNKGNFPGRFSGRQFSNSRSEMNVSTLELGDSALYLCASSHGRAGDYEQYFGPGTRLTVT.

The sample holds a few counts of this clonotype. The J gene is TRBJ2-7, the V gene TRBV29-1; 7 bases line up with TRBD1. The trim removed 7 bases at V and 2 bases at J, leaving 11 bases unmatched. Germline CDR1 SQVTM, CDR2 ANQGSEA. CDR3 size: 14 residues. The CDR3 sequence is CSASFLGTAYEQYF. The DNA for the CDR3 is TGCAGCGCCTCCTTCCTCGGGACAGCCTACGAGCAGTACTTC.

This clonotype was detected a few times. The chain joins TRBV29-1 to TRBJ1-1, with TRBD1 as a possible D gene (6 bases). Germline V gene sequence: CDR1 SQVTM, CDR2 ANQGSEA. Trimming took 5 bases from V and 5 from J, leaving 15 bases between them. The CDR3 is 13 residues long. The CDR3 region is CSVRRTGRTEAFF. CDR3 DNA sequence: TGCAGCGTTCGAAGAACAGGGAGGACTGAAGCTTTCTTT.

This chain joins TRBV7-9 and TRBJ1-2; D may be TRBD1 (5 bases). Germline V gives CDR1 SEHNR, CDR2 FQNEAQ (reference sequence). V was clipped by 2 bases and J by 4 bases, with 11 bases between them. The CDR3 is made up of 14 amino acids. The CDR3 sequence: CASSLLQDSYGYTF. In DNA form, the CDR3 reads TGTGCCAGCAGCTTATTACAGGACTCCTATGGCTACACCTTC.

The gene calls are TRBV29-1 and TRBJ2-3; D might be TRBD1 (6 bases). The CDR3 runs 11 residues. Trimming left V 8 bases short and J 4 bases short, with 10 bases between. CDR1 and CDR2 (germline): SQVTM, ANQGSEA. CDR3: CSSRTADTQYF. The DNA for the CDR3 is TGCAGCTCTAGGACAGCAGATACGCAGTATTTT.

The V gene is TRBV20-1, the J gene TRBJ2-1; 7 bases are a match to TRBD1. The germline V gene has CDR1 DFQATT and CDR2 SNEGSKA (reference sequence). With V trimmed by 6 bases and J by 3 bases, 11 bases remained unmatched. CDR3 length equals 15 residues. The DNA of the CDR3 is TGCAGTGCCCAGGGCCGGGACAGCCACTACAATGAGCAGTTCTTC. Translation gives CSAQGRDSHYNEQFF.

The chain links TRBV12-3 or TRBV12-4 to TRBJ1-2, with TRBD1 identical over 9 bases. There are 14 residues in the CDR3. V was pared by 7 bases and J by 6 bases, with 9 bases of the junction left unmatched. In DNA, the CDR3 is TGTGCCAGCAAAAATACAGGGGGCGTTCATGGCTACACCTTC. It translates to CASKNTGGVHGYTF.

The CDR3 bases are TGTGCCATCAGTGAGTCTTGGTCTAACTCCTACAATGAGCAGTTCTTC. This sequence encodes CAISESWSNSYNEQFF. The genes are TRBV10-3 and TRBJ2-1; no clear D. Germline V CDR1 and CDR2: ENHRY, SYGVKD. The length of the CDR3 is 16 residues. Trimming pared 0 bases from V and 0 bases from J, leaving 9 bases between.

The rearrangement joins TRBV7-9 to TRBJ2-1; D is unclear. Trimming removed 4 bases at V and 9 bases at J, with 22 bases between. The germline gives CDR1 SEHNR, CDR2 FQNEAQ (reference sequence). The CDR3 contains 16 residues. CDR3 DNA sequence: TGTGCCAGCAGCTCCACTTTTGGTCAGCCGGAGAGTGAGCAGTTCTTC. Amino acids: CASSSTFGQPESEQFF.

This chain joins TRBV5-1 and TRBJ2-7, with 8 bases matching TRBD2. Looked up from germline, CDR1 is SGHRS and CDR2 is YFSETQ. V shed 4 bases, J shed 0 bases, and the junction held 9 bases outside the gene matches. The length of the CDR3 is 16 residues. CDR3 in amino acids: CASSRAGGPSSYEQYF. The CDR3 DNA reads TGCGCCAGCAGCAGGGCGGGAGGCCCGAGCTCCTACGAGCAGTACTTC.

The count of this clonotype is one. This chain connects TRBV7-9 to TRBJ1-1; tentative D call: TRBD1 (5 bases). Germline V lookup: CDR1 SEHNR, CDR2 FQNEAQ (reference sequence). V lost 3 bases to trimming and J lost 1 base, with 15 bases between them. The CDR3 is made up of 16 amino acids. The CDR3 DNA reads TGTGCCAGCAGCTTGCCCAGGGCGTTAGAGAACACTGAAGCTTTCTTT. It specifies CASSLPRALENTEAFF.

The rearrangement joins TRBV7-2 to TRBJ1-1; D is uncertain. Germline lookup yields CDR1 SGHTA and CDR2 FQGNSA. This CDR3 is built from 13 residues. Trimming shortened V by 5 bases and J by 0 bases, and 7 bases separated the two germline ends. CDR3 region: CASSVIMNTEAFF. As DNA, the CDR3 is TGTGCCAGCAGCGTTATCATGAACACTGAAGCTTTCTTT.

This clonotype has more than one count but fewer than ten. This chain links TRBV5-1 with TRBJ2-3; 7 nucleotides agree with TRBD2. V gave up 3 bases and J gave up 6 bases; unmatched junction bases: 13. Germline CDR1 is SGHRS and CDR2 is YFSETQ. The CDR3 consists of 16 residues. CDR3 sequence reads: CASSSQGGSSTDTQYF. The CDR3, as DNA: TGCGCCAGCAGCTCCCAAGGCGGGAGTTCAACCGATACGCAGTATTTT.

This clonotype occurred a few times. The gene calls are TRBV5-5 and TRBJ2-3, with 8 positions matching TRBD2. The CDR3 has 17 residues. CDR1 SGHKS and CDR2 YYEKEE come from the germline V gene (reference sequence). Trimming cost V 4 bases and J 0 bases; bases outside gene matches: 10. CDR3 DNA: TGTGCCAGCAGCCCCGTAACTAGCGGAGCTAGCACAGATACGCAGTATTTT. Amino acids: CASSPVTSGASTDTQYF.

In nucleotides, the CDR3 is TGTGCCAGCAGCTTATTCGGGGCAGCCGTCTATGGCTACACCTTC. Protein sequence: CASSLFGAAVYGYTF. V is TRBV7-9 and J is TRBJ1-2, with D possibly TRBD1 on 5 matching bases. CDR3 size: 15 residues. Germline CDR1 SEHNR, CDR2 FQNEAQ (reference sequence). V was trimmed by 2 bases and J by 4 bases, leaving 14 bases between them.